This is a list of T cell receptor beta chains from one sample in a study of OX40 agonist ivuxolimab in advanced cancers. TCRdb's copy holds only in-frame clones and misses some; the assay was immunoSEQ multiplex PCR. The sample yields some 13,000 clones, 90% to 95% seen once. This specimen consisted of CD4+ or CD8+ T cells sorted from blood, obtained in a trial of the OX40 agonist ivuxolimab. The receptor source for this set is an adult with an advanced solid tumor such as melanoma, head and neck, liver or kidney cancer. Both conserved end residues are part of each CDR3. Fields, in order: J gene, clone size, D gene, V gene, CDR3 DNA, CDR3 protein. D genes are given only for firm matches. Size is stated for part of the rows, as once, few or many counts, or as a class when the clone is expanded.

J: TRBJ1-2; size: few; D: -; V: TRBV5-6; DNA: TGTGCCAGCAGCCCTGGGACCGTGATTAACTATGGCTACACCTTC; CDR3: CASSPGTVINYGYTF
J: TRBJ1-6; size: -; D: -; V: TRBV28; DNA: TGTGCCAGCAGTCCAGAAATCCGTTCACCCCTCCACTTT; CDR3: CASSPEIRSPLHF
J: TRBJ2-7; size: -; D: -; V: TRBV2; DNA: TGTGCCAGCAGTGAGGAGGGGACGGGGTACTTC; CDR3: CASSEEGTGYF
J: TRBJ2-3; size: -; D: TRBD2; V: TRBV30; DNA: TGTGCCTGGAGCCCCAGCGGGGGGGCGGCGGATACGCAGTATTTT; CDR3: CAWSPSGGAADTQYF
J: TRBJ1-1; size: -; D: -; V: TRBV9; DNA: TGTGCCAGCAGCGTAGCGGGGGGCCCGATGAACACTGAAGCTTTCTTT; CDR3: CASSVAGGPMNTEAFF
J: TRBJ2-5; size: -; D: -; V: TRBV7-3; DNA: TGTGCCAGCAGCTCAGGGGTGAATGAACAAGAGACCCAGTACTTC; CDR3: CASSSGVNEQETQYF
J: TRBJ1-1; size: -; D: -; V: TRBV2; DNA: TGTGCCAGCAGTGAAGCCCGGGGGGGCATAGGCACTGAAGCTTTCTTT; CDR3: CASSEARGGIGTEAFF
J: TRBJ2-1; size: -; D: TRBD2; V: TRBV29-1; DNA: TGCAGCGTCTTTACTAGCGGGTCCGTCTCTGAGCAGTTCTTC; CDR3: CSVFTSGSVSEQFF
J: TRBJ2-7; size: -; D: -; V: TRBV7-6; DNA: TGTGCCAGCAGCCTGGACCAATCCTACGAGCAGTACTTC; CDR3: CASSLDQSYEQYF
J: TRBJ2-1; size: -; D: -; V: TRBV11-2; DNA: TGTGCCAGCAGCCCCGCGAGGACGTTTTCCTACGATGAGCAGTTCTTC; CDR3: CASSPARTFSYDEQFF
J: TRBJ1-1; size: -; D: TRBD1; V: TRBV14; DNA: TGTGCCAGCAGCCAGGGCGCCGGGACAGGGAACACTGAAGCTTTCTTT; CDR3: CASSQGAGTGNTEAFF
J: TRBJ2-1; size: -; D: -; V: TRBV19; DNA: TGTGCCAGTAGTTACCATAATGAGCAGTTCTTC; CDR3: CASSYHNEQFF
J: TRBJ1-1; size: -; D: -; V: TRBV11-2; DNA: TGTGCCAGCAGCTTATTCGGTTCGGACACTGAAGCTTTCTTT; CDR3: CASSLFGSDTEAFF
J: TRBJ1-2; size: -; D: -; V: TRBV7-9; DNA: TGTGCCAGCAGCTTAGTCCGGGACACGACAGGCTACACCTTC; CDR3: CASSLVRDTTGYTF
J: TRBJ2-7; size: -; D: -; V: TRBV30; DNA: TGTGCCTGGAGTGTCCGGGGGGCCGGATACGAGCAGTACTTC; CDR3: CAWSVRGAGYEQYF
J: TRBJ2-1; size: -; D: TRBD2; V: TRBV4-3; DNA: TGCGCCAGCAGCCCGGGGACTAGCGGTTACAATGAGCAGTTCTTC; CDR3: CASSPGTSGYNEQFF
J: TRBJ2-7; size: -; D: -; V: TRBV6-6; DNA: TGTGCCAGCGGCTACGAGCAGTACTTC; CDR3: CASGYEQYF
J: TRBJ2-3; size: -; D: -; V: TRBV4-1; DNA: TGCGCCAGCAGCCAAGATCAGGTGGGGGGACCCACAGATACGCAGTATTTT; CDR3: CASSQDQVGGPTDTQYF
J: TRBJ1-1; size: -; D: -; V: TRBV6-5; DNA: TGTGCCAGCAGCTCACAGGGTAACACTGAAGCTTTCTTT; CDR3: CASSSQGNTEAFF
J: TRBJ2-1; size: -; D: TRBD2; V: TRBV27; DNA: TGTGCCAGCAGTCTGTATGGGACTAGCTATGAGCAGTTCTTC; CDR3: CASSLYGTSYEQFF
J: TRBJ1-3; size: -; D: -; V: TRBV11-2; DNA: TGTGCCAGCAGCTTCGCGGGGTCTGGAAACACCATATATTTT; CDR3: CASSFAGSGNTIYF
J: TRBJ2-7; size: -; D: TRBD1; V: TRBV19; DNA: TGTGCCACTGGGACAGGGGGCAACGAGCAGTACTTC; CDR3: CATGTGGNEQYF
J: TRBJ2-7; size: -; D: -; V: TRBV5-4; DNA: TGTGCCAGCAGCTTAGGGGACTACGAGCAGTACTTC; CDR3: CASSLGDYEQYF
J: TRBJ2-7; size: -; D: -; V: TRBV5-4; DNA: TGTGCCAGCAGCTTCAGGGGTCCCGACGAGCAGTACTTC; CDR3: CASSFRGPDEQYF
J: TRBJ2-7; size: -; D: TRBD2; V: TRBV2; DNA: TGTGCCAGCAGTCGGACTAGCGGGGGATCCTACGAGCAGTACTTC; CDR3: CASSRTSGGSYEQYF
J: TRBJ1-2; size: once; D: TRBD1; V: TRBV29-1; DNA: TGCAGCGTTCTCGTCACAGGGGACCACACCTTC; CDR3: CSVLVTGDHTF
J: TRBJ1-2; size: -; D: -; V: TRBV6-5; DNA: TGTGCCAGCAGTTACTCTATTTCTACGGCTGGGACCTTC; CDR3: CASSYSISTAGTF
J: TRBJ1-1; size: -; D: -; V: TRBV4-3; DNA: TGCGCCAGCAGCCCGACCGGGTCCCACACTGAAGCTTTCTTT; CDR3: CASSPTGSHTEAFF
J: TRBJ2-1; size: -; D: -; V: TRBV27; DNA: TGTGCCAGCAGTTTCGGTTTGACAGCCACAGCGCAGTTCTTC; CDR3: CASSFGLTATAQFF
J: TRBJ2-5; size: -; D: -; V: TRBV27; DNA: TGTGCCAGCAGTTTGGGGAGAGCGCAGACCCAGTACTTC; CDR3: CASSLGRAQTQYF
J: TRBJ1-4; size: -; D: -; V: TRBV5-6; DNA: TGTGCCAGCAGCTTGGGGTACGGAAAACTGTTTTTT; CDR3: CASSLGYGKLFF
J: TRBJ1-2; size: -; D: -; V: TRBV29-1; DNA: TGCAGCGTTGACAATACCCTCGACTATGGCTACACCTTC; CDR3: CSVDNTLDYGYTF
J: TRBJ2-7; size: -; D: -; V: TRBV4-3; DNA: TGCGCCAGCAGCCAGGCTGCAGGAGCCCTATACGAGCAGTACTTC; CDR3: CASSQAAGALYEQYF
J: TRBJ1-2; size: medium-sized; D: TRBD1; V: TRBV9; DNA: TGTGCCAGCAGCGGACAGGACAGGTATGGCTACACCTTC; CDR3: CASSGQDRYGYTF
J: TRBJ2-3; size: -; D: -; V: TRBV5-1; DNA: TGCGCCAGCAGCCCTCGGGGGCGCACAGATACGCAGTATTTT; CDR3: CASSPRGRTDTQYF
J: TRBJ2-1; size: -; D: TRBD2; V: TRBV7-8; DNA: TGTGCCAGCAGCTTGGGACTAGCTGGGAATGAGCAGTTCTTC; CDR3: CASSLGLAGNEQFF
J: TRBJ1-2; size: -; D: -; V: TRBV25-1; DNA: TGTGCCAGCAGTGAATCGGGGGCGGAAGGCTACACCTTC; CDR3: CASSESGAEGYTF
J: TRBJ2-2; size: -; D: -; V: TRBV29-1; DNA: TGCAGCGTTGAGTTCGGAAACACTAACACCGGGGAGCTGTTTTTT; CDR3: CSVEFGNTNTGELFF
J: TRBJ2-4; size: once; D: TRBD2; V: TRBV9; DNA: TGTGCCAGCAGCCCGTGGACTAGCGGGGGGAAAAACATTCAGTACTTC; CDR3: CASSPWTSGGKNIQYF
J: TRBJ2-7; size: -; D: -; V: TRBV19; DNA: TGTGCCAGTAGAGGTACGGTACCCTACGAGCAGTACTTC; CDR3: CASRGTVPYEQYF
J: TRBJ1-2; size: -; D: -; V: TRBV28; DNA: TGTGCCAGCAGTTTAGAAACAGGGAAGGGCTACACCTTC; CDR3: CASSLETGKGYTF
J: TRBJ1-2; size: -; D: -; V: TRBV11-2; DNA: TGTGCCAGCAGCACTAGTCTCGAGGCCGGCTACACCTTC; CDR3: CASSTSLEAGYTF
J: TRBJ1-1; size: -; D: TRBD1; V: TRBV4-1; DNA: TGCGCCAGCAGCTGGGGACAGGCAAACACTGAAGCTTTCTTT; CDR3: CASSWGQANTEAFF
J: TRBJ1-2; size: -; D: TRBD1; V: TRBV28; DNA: TGTGCCAGCAGTCAGGACAGGAACTATGGCTACACCTTC; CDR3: CASSQDRNYGYTF
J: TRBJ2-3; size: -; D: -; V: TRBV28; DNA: TGTGCCAGCAGTATCTACAGGGCAGATACGCAGTATTTT; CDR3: CASSIYRADTQYF
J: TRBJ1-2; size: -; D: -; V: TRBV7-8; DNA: TGTGCCAGCAGCCAAAGCGGGGGGGCTGATGGCTACACCTTC; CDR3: CASSQSGGADGYTF
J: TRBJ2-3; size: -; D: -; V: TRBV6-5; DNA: TGTGCCAGCAGTTCGAGTCAGGGCCCAGATACGCAGTATTTT; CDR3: CASSSSQGPDTQYF
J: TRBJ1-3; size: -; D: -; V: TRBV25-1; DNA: TGTGCCAGCAGTGAGGGGGGAAACACCATATATTTT; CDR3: CASSEGGNTIYF
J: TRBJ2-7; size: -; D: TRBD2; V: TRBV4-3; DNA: TGCGCCAGCAGCGATAGCCGGTACAGCAGCGGGGGATCCTACGAGCAGTACTTC; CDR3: CASSDSRYSSGGSYEQYF
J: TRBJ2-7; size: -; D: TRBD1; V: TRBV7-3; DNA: TGTGCCAGCAGCACGGGACAGGGCTACGAGCAGTACTTC; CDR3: CASSTGQGYEQYF
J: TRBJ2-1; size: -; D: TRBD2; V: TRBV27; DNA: TGTGCCAGCAGTTTACTAGCGGGAGGGCCCCATGAGCAGTTCTTC; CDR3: CASSLLAGGPHEQFF
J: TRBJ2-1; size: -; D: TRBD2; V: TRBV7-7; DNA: TGTGCCAGCAGCTTAAGCGGGGGGGCCTTAAATGAGCAGTTCTTC; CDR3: CASSLSGGALNEQFF
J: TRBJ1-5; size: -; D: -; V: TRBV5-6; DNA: TGTGCCAGCAGCTTGGCGATCCTGGGCCGAAATCAGCCCCAGCATTTT; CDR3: CASSLAILGRNQPQHF